These T cell receptor beta chains were read from a single sample in a study of T-cell memory formation after mild COVID-19. Using its own MiXCR run on the 5' RACE reads, TCRdb lists one record per CDR3 protein. Of about 130,000 distinct CDR3 sequences detected, around 6.3% appear once; the ten largest clones hold approximately 2.3%. What was sequenced was PBMCs or a T cell subset sorted from them (not recorded which). The origin of the receptors is an adult woman who had mild COVID-19 (a few samples of this study predate the infection). Cell type and time point are not known. Each CDR3 is given with its conserved first and last residue. The D gene is left open where the match is weak. For some rows the clone size is stated as once, few or many, or as a class when expanded; others skip it.

d_call j_call v_call clone_size cdr3_nt cdr3_aa
TRBD2 TRBJ2-1 TRBV9 many TGTGCCAGCAGCGTAGTGACCGGGGGGGCAAATGAGCAGTTCTTC CASSVVTGGANEQFF
TRBD2 TRBJ2-1 TRBV12-3/TRBV12-4 NA TGTGCCAGCAGCTATGGGACTAGCGGAAGGTACAATGAGCAGTTCTTC CASSYGTSGRYNEQFF
NA TRBJ1-1 TRBV5-1 NA TGCGCCAGCAGCCCCAGGGGAGGGGAAAGCGATGACGCTTTCTTT CASSPRGGESDDAFF
TRBD2 TRBJ2-3 TRBV7-8 NA TGTGCCAGCAGCTCGGGAGTACTAGCGGGAGTTGGAGATACGCAGTATTTT CASSSGVLAGVGDTQYF
NA TRBJ1-3 TRBV12-3/TRBV12-4 NA TGTGCCAGCAGCCGGACGTCCTCTGGAAACACCATATATTTT CASSRTSSGNTIYF
NA TRBJ1-1 TRBV7-2 few TGTGCCAGCAGCTTAGCGAGTCAGAGGAACACTGAAGCTTTCTTT CASSLASQRNTEAFF
NA TRBJ2-1 TRBV20-1 many TGCAGTGCTAGAGGCGGGGCTCGCAATGAGCAGTTCTTC CSARGGARNEQFF
TRBD2 TRBJ2-3 TRBV5-8 NA TGTGCCAGCAGCGGGACGGGACTAGCGGGGGCCCGGAGCACAGATACGCAGTATTTT CASSGTGLAGARSTDTQYF
TRBD1 TRBJ1-1 TRBV4-2 medium-sized TGTGCCAGCAGCCAACCGGACAGGGGTTTCACTGAAGCTTTCTTT CASSQPDRGFTEAFF
NA TRBJ1-1 TRBV19 NA TGTGCCAGTAAGATACAGGAGTTGAACACTGAAGCTTTCTTT CASKIQELNTEAFF
TRBD2 TRBJ2-1 TRBV6-1 few TGTGCCAGCGAAAGGAACGGGGGGGCCAATGAGCAGTTCTTC CASERNGGANEQFF
TRBD2 TRBJ2-3 TRBV7-3 NA TGTGCCAGCAGCCCAGGACTAGCGGGAGGGCCATCAGATACGCAGTATTTT CASSPGLAGGPSDTQYF
NA TRBJ1-2 TRBV18 many TGTGCCAGCTCATCAGGACAGACGGGTACCTTC CASSSGQTGTF
NA TRBJ2-3 TRBV5-1 many TGCGCCAGCAGCCTCGGTCAGGGGAGGAGCACAGATACGCAGTATTTT CASSLGQGRSTDTQYF
NA TRBJ1-1 TRBV7-9 few TGTGCCAGCAGCTTAGACGGACTGAACACTGAAGCTTTCTTT CASSLDGLNTEAFF
NA TRBJ2-1 TRBV19 few TGTGCCAGTACCACGGGGCGGGGATACAATGAGCAGTTCTTC CASTTGRGYNEQFF
TRBD1 TRBJ1-5 TRBV12-3/TRBV12-4 many TGTGCCAGCAGTTTGGAGGGGACAGGGGGATTTCCCCAGCATTTT CASSLEGTGGFPQHF
NA TRBJ1-2 TRBV20-1 NA TGCAGTGCTAGGGACCGTAGTGGTAGGCTACGGGGTGGCTACACCTTC CSARDRSGRLRGGYTF
TRBD2 TRBJ2-3 TRBV29-1 NA TGCAGCGTTGGTGCTAGCGGGGGGGCACGAGATACGCAGTATTTT CSVGASGGARDTQYF
NA TRBJ1-1 TRBV3-1 few TGTGCCAGCAGCCAACTTGGAGGCACTGAAGCTTTCTTT CASSQLGGTEAFF
TRBD2 TRBJ2-7 TRBV29-1 NA TGCAGCGTTAGCGGGAGGGCCACCTACGAGCAGTACTTC CSVSGRATYEQYF
NA TRBJ2-1 TRBV5-1 NA TGCGCCAGCAGCCCTGGGACAACCACCTACAATGAGCAGTTCTTC CASSPGTTTYNEQFF
TRBD2 TRBJ2-2 TRBV20-1 many TGCAGTGCTAGAGATGTACTAGCGGGGGGCCCCGGGGAGCTGTTTTTT CSARDVLAGGPGELFF
TRBD2 TRBJ2-5 TRBV7-8 NA TGTGCCAGCAGTCCCACGAGACTAGCGGGAGGGGAGACCCAGTACTTC CASSPTRLAGGETQYF